The 14 T cell receptor beta chains listed next were all sequenced from one sample in a study of blood T cell repertoires in COVID-19. The repertoire was sequenced with immunoSEQ multiplex PCR; TCRdb's copy has only in-frame clones and lacks some. Of over 150,000 clones listed, around 80% are singletons. The specimen was PBMCs or T cells enriched from blood (not recorded which). These receptors were obtained from a woman in her seventies in a cohort exposed to, infected with or recovered from COVID-19 (not recorded which).

J is TRBJ2-1 and V is TRBV14; D is possibly TRBD2 (6 bases). V was shortened by 4 bases and J by 9 bases, with 19 bases between the two germline ends. The CDR3 spans 15 residues. Germline CDR1 and CDR2: SGHDN and FVKESK. The CDR3 DNA reads as TGTGCCAGCAGCCTACAGAGGAGGGATCACGGTGAGCAGTTCTTC. Residues: CASSLQRRDHGEQFF. The entire variable domain, with the rest obtained from reference TRBV14 and TRBJ2-1, is as follows: EAGVTQFPSHSVIEKGQTVTLRCDPISGHDNLYWYRRVMGKEIKFLLHFVKESKQDESGMPNNRFLAERTGGTYSTLKVQPAELEDSGVYFCASSLQRRDHGEQFFGPGTRLTVL.

The CDR3 loop reads CASSYQRQGWGYTF. The CDR3 DNA sequence: TGTGCCAGCAGTTACCAGCGACAGGGATGGGGCTACACCTTC. The chain joins TRBV6-5 to TRBJ1-2; 7 nucleotides agree with TRBD1. Germline V CDR1 and CDR2: MNHEY, SVGAGI. The CDR3 contains 14 residues. The trim removed 2 bases at V and 8 bases at J, leaving 8 bases unmatched.

On this clone itself: One junction end does not reproduce the germline sequence, and a read error may be involved. V gene TRBV7-7 combines with J gene TRBJ2-1, with 8 nucleotides matching TRBD2. Per germline, CDR1 SSHAT and CDR2 FNYEAQ (reference sequence). CDR3 length equals 17 residues. In DNA form, the CDR3 reads TGTGCTAGCAGCTTAGCCCAACCTGGAGGACTAGCCAATGAGCAGTTCTTC. Translation: CASSLAQPGGLANEQFF.

The J gene is TRBJ2-1, the V gene TRBV5-4; the match to TRBD2 covers 11 bases. With 0 bases clipped from V and 9 bases from J, the junction kept 5 bases outside the gene matches. Germline V gene data show CDR1 as SGHNT and CDR2 as YYREEE (reference sequence). The CDR3 is made up of 15 amino acids. In nucleotides, the CDR3 is TGTGCCAGCAGCTTGGTAGCGGGAGGGCCAGGTGAGCAGTTCTTC. Protein product: CASSLVAGGPGEQFF.

CDR3 region: CASSLVASGNYEQYF. Here the CDR3 DNA reads TGTGCCAGCAGCTTAGTTGCTAGCGGGAACTACGAGCAGTACTTC. The chain couples TRBV11-2 to TRBJ2-7, with 9 bases identical to TRBD2. Per germline, CDR1 SGHAT and CDR2 FQNNGV. The CDR3 has 15 residues. The junction had 4 bases not matched to a gene; V was cut back by 1 base and J by 3 bases.

The V call is TRBV6-5, the J call TRBJ1-2; TRBD1 aligns across 11 bases. J gave up 5 bases and V 5 bases, and 4 bases lay outside the gene matches. Per germline, CDR1 MNHEY and CDR2 SVGAGI. CDR3 length equals 14 residues. The CDR3 region is CASSRDRGNYGYTF. CDR3 bases: TGTGCCAGCAGTAGGGACAGGGGGAATTATGGCTACACCTTC.

The genes are TRBV11-3 and TRBJ2-7; 10 bases fit TRBD1. Germline CDR1 SGHNT, CDR2 YENEEA. This CDR3 spans 15 amino acids. The J segment lost 4 bases and the V segment lost 5 bases, leaving 8 bases of the junction unmatched. The chain's CDR3 is CASSPWGTGVYEQYF. The CDR3 coding sequence is TGTGCCAGCAGCCCCTGGGGGACAGGGGTTTACGAGCAGTACTTC.

Many counts were recorded for this clone. CDR3 sequence: CATTGVHEQYF. For the CDR3, the DNA is TGTGCCACCACGGGAGTCCACGAGCAGTACTTC. The chain combines TRBV10-3 with TRBJ2-7; TRBD2 is a possible D gene (6 bases). Germline loops: CDR1 ENHRY, CDR2 SYGVKD. CDR3 length: 11 amino acids. Trimming shortened V by 10 bases and J by 5 bases, and 12 bases separated the two germline ends.

The rearrangement links TRBV6-5 to TRBJ1-4; D remains ambiguous. The CDR3 sequence is 13 residues long. Trimming pared 6 bases from V and 4 bases from J, leaving 9 bases between. Looked up from germline, CDR1 is MNHEY and CDR2 is SVGAGI. CDR3 residues: CASRTTLNEKLFF. The CDR3 region has the DNA TGTGCCAGCAGAACTACCCTTAATGAAAAACTGTTTTTT.

This clone has just one count. The V gene is TRBV16, the J gene TRBJ1-2, with D tentatively TRBD1 (5 bases). Germline V gives CDR1 KGHSY, CDR2 FQNENV. This CDR3 region has 15 residues. Trimming removed 2 bases at V and 6 bases at J, with 16 bases between. CDR3 loop: CASSQTRGGVDGYTF. The CDR3 region has the DNA TGTGCCAGCAGCCAAACCCGGGGAGGGGTGGATGGCTACACCTTC.

The V and J genes are TRBV6-1 and TRBJ1-2; 11 bases map to TRBD1. Per the germline V gene, CDR1 is MNHNS and CDR2 is SASEGT. The CDR3 consists of 18 residues. V shed 4 bases, J shed 5 bases, and the junction held 15 bases outside the gene matches. DNA of the CDR3: TGTGCCAGCAGTGCCAGGACAGGGGGCCTAGGTGGGGATTATGGCTACACCTTC. It is translated as CASSARTGGLGGDYGYTF.

This clone was counted between two and nine times. V usage is TRBV7-3 and J usage is TRBJ2-3; 7 nucleotides line up with TRBD2. The CDR3 length is 15 residues. V dropped 2 bases and J dropped 2; count of bases not matched to a gene: 4. CDR1 is SGHTA and CDR2 is FQGTGA in the germline V gene. CDR3 in amino acids: CASSLLGTNTDTQYF. DNA of the CDR3: TGTGCCAGCAGCTTACTAGGGACTAACACAGATACGCAGTATTTT.

This clone occurred a few times. The chain combines TRBV5-5 with TRBJ1-1; 7 nucleotides match TRBD1. V shed 0 bases and J 7 bases; nucleotides not matched to a gene: 6. This CDR3 is built from 14 residues. Germline V lookup: CDR1 SGHKS, CDR2 YYEKEE (reference sequence). CDR3 sequence reads: CASSLAPGTVEAFF. For the CDR3, the DNA is TGTGCCAGCAGCTTGGCCCCCGGGACAGTTGAAGCTTTCTTT.

J is TRBJ1-3 and V is TRBV11-3; maybe TRBD1 (6 bases). Germline V gene sequence: CDR1 SGHNT, CDR2 YENEEA. The CDR3 sequence is 15 residues long. The V gene lost 5 bases and the J gene lost 0 bases, with 11 bases spanning the gap. CDR3 coding DNA: TGTGCCAGCAGCCTTGGACAGCCCTCTGGAAACACCATATATTTT. Translating gives CASSLGQPSGNTIYF. The full variable domain, in which reference TRBV11-3 and TRBJ1-3 provide the parts outside the CDR3, is EAGVVQSPRYKIIEKKQPVAFWCNPISGHNTLYWYLQNLGQGPELLIRYENEEAVDDSQLPKDRFSAERLKGVDSTLKIQPAELGDSAVYLCASSLGQPSGNTIYFGEGSWLTVV.